One and the same sample provided the 26 T cell receptor beta chains below, sequenced in a study of blood T cell repertoires in COVID-19. This table comes from immunoSEQ multiplex PCR, and its TCRdb copy is limited to in-frame clones, with some not included. The repertoire holds hundreds of thousands of clones, with around 90% as singletons. Sequenced: peripheral blood. The receptors come from a woman aged 45-59 years with COVID-19, enrolled during active disease.

This clone was detected once. The chain employs TRBV5-4 and TRBJ1-1, with a weak D call TRBD1 (5 bases). V was pared by 7 bases and J by 1 base, with 14 bases between. The CDR3 contains 14 residues. From germline, CDR1 is SGHNT and CDR2 YYREEE (reference sequence). CDR3 residues: CASPSEGKNTEAFF. CDR3 in DNA: TGTGCCAGCCCCTCGGAGGGGAAGAACACTGAAGCTTTCTTT.

The CDR3 protein is CASSLALAADTQYF. The CDR3 DNA reads TGCGCCAGCAGCTTAGCCTTAGCGGCAGATACGCAGTATTTT. This rearrangement joins TRBV5-1 to TRBJ2-3, with a possible D match to TRBD2 (6 bases). Trimming left V 2 bases short and J 4 bases short, with 11 bases between. CDR3 length: 14 residues. Germline V gene lookup returns CDR1 SGHRS and CDR2 YFSETQ.

The J gene is TRBJ1-2, the V gene TRBV2, with D tentatively TRBD1 (5 bases). This CDR3 is 13 amino acids long. The germline V gene has CDR1 SNHLY and CDR2 FYNNEI. Trimming removed 1 base at V and 5 bases at J, with 8 bases between. The CDR3 sequence: CASSEGTLYGYTF. DNA for the CDR3: TGTGCCAGCAGTGAAGGGACACTTTATGGCTACACCTTC.

The chain uses TRBV5-1 and TRBJ2-3; D not resolved. Germline assignment: CDR1 SGHRS and CDR2 YFSETQ. The CDR3 has 13 residues. The V end was cut by 1 base, the J end by 3 bases, with 6 bases between. The CDR3 protein is CASSLRATDTQYF. CDR3 nucleotides: TGCGCCAGCAGCTTGCGTGCGACAGATACGCAGTATTTT.

The chain has TRBV18 and TRBJ1-6; D is undetermined. V gave up 6 bases and J gave up 7 bases, with 13 bases separating them. Germline V CDR1 and CDR2: KGHSH, LQKENI. CDR3 size: 14 residues. The chain's CDR3 is CASSPEAVNSPLHF. In DNA, the CDR3 is TGTGCCAGCTCGCCAGAGGCCGTCAATTCACCCCTCCACTTT.

V gene TRBV6-6 combines with J gene TRBJ2-7; TRBD1 aligns across 8 bases. The CDR3 covers 13 residues. V was pared by 6 bases and J by 5 bases, with 6 bases of the junction left unmatched. In germline, CDR1 is MNHNY, CDR2 SVGAGI (reference sequence). CDR3 nucleotide sequence: TGTGCCAGCAGCGACAGGGGAGGAAACGAGCAGTACTTC. Amino acids: CASSDRGGNEQYF.

The J gene is TRBJ2-7, the V gene TRBV18; 9 positions match TRBD1. The CDR3 totals 18 residues. Germline V gene lookup returns CDR1 KGHSH and CDR2 LQKENI. With V trimmed by 1 base and J by 5 bases, 15 bases remained unmatched. CDR3 in DNA: TGTGCCAGCTCACCACGGCCTTGGACAGGGGACTCACGGGACGAGCAGTACTTC. Residues: CASSPRPWTGDSRDEQYF.

The rearrangement uses TRBV5-4 and TRBJ2-3, with 9 bases fitting TRBD2. With 4 bases clipped from V and 6 bases from J, the junction kept 12 bases outside the gene matches. Germline CDR1 SGHNT, CDR2 YYREEE (reference sequence). CDR3 length equals 16 residues. Written as DNA, the CDR3 is TGTGCCAGCAGCCCCCCCTCGCGGGGGGGCGGGGATACGCAGTATTTT. Residues: CASSPPSRGGGDTQYF. The whole variable domain, filled in from reference TRBV5-4 and TRBJ2-3, reads ETGVTQSPTHLIKTRGQQVTLRCSSQSGHNTVSWYQQALGQGPQFIFQYYREEENGRGNFPPRFSGLQFPNYSSELNVNALELDDSALYLCASSPPSRGGGDTQYFGPGTRLTVL.

The CDR3 loop reads CASSLTLGAETQYF. The CDR3 region has the DNA TGCGCCAGCAGCTTGACACTGGGAGCAGAGACCCAGTACTTC. V gene TRBV5-1 combines with J gene TRBJ2-5; D possibly corresponds to TRBD2 (5 bases). The V gene's germline CDR1 is SGHRS and CDR2 YFSETQ. The V end was cut by 1 base, the J end by 4 bases, with 11 bases between. The CDR3 length is 14 residues. The full variable domain, with the rest looked up from reference TRBV5-1 and TRBJ2-5, is KAGVTQTPRYLIKTRGQQVTLSCSPISGHRSVSWYQQTPGQGLQFLFEYFSETQRNKGNFPGRFSGRQFSNSRSEMNVSTLELGDSALYLCASSLTLGAETQYFGPGTRLLVL.

The V and J genes are TRBV11-2 and TRBJ2-2; possibly TRBD1 for D (5 bases). The CDR3 runs to 13 residues. With 5 bases removed from V and 4 bases from J, the gap between germline ends came to 8 bases. Germline V gene sequence: CDR1 SGHAT, CDR2 FQNNGV. The CDR3 spells CASSPTVTGELFF. The CDR3 coding sequence is TGTGCCAGCAGCCCGACAGTCACCGGGGAGCTGTTTTTT.

CDR3 region: CASSEAGLAGGQTQYF. CDR3 coding DNA: TGTGCCAGCAGTGAAGCGGGACTAGCGGGGGGCCAGACCCAGTACTTC. This rearrangement joins TRBV2 to TRBJ2-5, with 15 bases matching TRBD2. CDR1 is SNHLY and CDR2 is FYNNEI in the germline V gene. The CDR3 runs to 16 residues. Unmatched junction bases numbered 2, after V lost 0 bases and J lost 6 bases. The full variable domain, its missing parts supplied by reference TRBV2 and TRBJ2-5, is EPEVTQTPSHQVTQMGQEVILRCVPISNHLYFYWYRQILGQKVEFLVSFYNNEISEKSEIFDDQFSVERPDGSNFTLKIRSTKLEDSAMYFCASSEAGLAGGQTQYFGPGTRLLVL.

V gene TRBV27 combines with J gene TRBJ2-5; 11 bases fit TRBD2. V shed 5 bases and J 4 bases; nucleotides not matched to a gene: 12. The CDR3 is 17 amino acids. Germline V CDR1 and CDR2: MNHEY, SMNVEV (reference sequence). The CDR3 sequence is CASSLWGSGGGRETQYF. Written as DNA, the CDR3 is TGTGCCAGCAGTCTATGGGGTAGCGGGGGGGGCCGAGAGACCCAGTACTTC.

V usage is TRBV9 and J usage is TRBJ2-1; TRBD1 aligns across 7 bases. V gave up 3 bases and J gave up 8 bases; unmatched junction bases: 11. CDR3 length equals 15 residues. Germline assignment: CDR1 SGDLS and CDR2 YYNGEE. CDR3 loop: CASSDRGLPRHEQFF. In DNA form, the CDR3 reads TGTGCCAGCAGCGACAGGGGCCTCCCCCGGCATGAGCAGTTCTTC.

The gene calls are TRBV12-5 and TRBJ2-3; 8 positions match TRBD1. CDR1 is LGHNT, CDR2 FRNRAP, per germline. CDR3 size: 15 residues. V lost 6 bases and J lost 6; bases outside the gene matches: 11. The CDR3 DNA reads TGTGCTAGTGGCTCGGGACAGGTGGTGGGGGATACGCAGTATTTT. Its translation is CASGSGQVVGDTQYF.

In this sample, this clone turned up once. The chain links TRBV5-4 to TRBJ1-1, with a tentative D call TRBD1 (5 bases). With 6 bases removed from V and 4 bases from J, the gap between germline ends came to 19 bases. CDR3 size: 15 residues. Per the germline V gene, CDR1 is SGHNT and CDR2 is YYREEE (reference sequence). For the CDR3, the DNA is TGTGCCAGCACTCTAGGGCGGGGGAGAATCACTGAAGCTTTCTTT. Its protein product is CASTLGRGRITEAFF.

This chain joins TRBV30 and TRBJ2-5; D might be TRBD1 (5 bases). CDR1 is GTSNPN, CDR2 SVGIG, per germline (reference sequence). This CDR3 region has 13 residues. Trimming took 3 bases from V and 9 from J, leaving 17 bases between them. The CDR3 is CAWSRQQHGAQYF. CDR3 nucleotide sequence: TGTGCCTGGAGCAGACAGCAGCATGGGGCCCAGTACTTC.

The chain is built from TRBV24-1 and TRBJ2-1; 8 bases are shared with TRBD1. CDR3 length equals 16 residues. V gave up 2 bases and J gave up 0 bases; unmatched junction bases: 2. From germline, CDR1 is KGHDR and CDR2 SFDVKD. DNA of the CDR3: TGTGCCACCAGTGATTCAGGGGGCAGCTCCTACAATGAGCAGTTCTTC. This codes for CATSDSGGSSYNEQFF.

This clone appeared a few times. The V gene is TRBV7-8, the J gene TRBJ1-6; TRBD1 matches at 8 bases. Germline V lookup: CDR1 SGHVS, CDR2 FQNEAQ. V lost 1 base to trimming and J lost 8 bases; unmatched junction nucleotides: 4. This CDR3 spans 15 amino acids. The CDR3 bases are TGTGCCAGCAGCTTAGGAGACAGGGGCGATTCACCCCTCCACTTT. The encoded protein is CASSLGDRGDSPLHF.

This clone was detected once. The chain combines TRBV30 with TRBJ2-7, with a tentative D call TRBD2 (6 bases). The V end lost 8 bases, the J end lost 0 bases, and 8 bases lay between the germline ends. This CDR3 is 11 amino acids long. Germline assignment: CDR1 GTSNPN and CDR2 SVGIG (reference sequence). This CDR3 is CAAGGSYEQYF. The CDR3 DNA follows: TGTGCCGCCGGGGGCTCCTACGAGCAGTACTTC.

This rearrangement joins TRBV28 to TRBJ2-5, with D possibly TRBD1 on 6 matching bases. The germline V and J ends were trimmed by 5 bases and 2 bases, with 21 bases remaining between them. The CDR3 extends over 17 amino acids. CDR1 is MDHEN and CDR2 is SYDVKM in the germline V gene. The CDR3 DNA is TGTGCCAGCAGTCCCCTGGGGGCGTCCATCGGGCAAGAGACCCAGTACTTC. Amino acids: CASSPLGASIGQETQYF.

The chain couples TRBV5-4 to TRBJ1-4; D gene uncertain. CDR1 and CDR2 from the germline V gene are SGHNT and YYREEE (reference sequence). V was pared by 0 bases and J by 6 bases, with 6 bases between. The CDR3 extends over 13 amino acids. CDR3 amino acids: CASSLGQDEKLFF. DNA for the CDR3: TGTGCCAGCAGCTTGGGGCAGGATGAAAAACTGTTTTTT.

The chain uses TRBV5-1 and TRBJ2-5; perhaps TRBD2 as D (6 bases). Trimming pared 3 bases from V and 4 bases from J, leaving 13 bases between. Germline CDR1 and CDR2: SGHRS and YFSETQ. The CDR3 is 14 residues long. For the CDR3, the DNA is TGCGCCAGCAGCTCATCCGGGAGCCCAGAGACCCAGTACTTC. Translation gives CASSSSGSPETQYF.

The chain uses TRBV9 and TRBJ2-2; 10 nucleotides match TRBD2. The CDR3 spans 19 residues. Trimming at V came to 0 bases and at J to 1 base, leaving 9 bases not matched to a gene. Germline CDR1 SGDLS, CDR2 YYNGEE. The CDR3: CASSVVGIAGGKNTGELFF. CDR3 nucleotide sequence: TGTGCCAGCAGCGTAGTAGGGATAGCGGGGGGCAAGAACACCGGGGAGCTGTTTTTT. Full variable domain (rest looked up from reference TRBV9 and TRBJ2-2): DSGVTQTPKHLITATGQRVTLRCSPRSGDLSVYWYQQSLDQGLQFLIQYYNGEERAKGNILERFSAQQFPDLHSELNLSSLELGDSALYFCASSVVGIAGGKNTGELFFGEGSRLTVL.

The chain has TRBV27 and TRBJ1-2, with D tentatively TRBD1 (5 bases). V lost 5 bases, J lost 0 bases, and 16 bases lay in between. Germline CDR1 is MNHEY and CDR2 is SMNVEV (reference sequence). This CDR3 region has 16 residues. CDR3 sequence: CASSGRQPSTNYGYTF. As DNA, the CDR3 is TGTGCCAGCAGTGGCAGACAGCCAAGTACTAACTATGGCTACACCTTC.

The rearrangement uses TRBV19 and TRBJ2-3, with 10 bases lining up with TRBD2. The V gene end was trimmed by 3 bases and the J gene end by 6 bases; junction bases not matched to a gene: 0. The CDR3 covers 13 residues. Per the germline V gene, CDR1 is LNHDA and CDR2 is SQIVND (reference sequence). The CDR3: CASSMTSGDTQYF. CDR3 coding DNA: TGTGCCAGTAGTATGACTAGCGGGGATACGCAGTATTTT. Full variable domain (missing parts from reference TRBV19 and TRBJ2-3): DGGITQSPKYLFRKEGQNVTLSCEQNLNHDAMYWYRQDPGQGLRLIYYSQIVNDFQKGDIAEGYSVSREKKESFPLTVTSAQKNPTAFYLCASSMTSGDTQYFGPGTRLTVL.

This clone was counted once. The chain couples TRBV2 to TRBJ1-1; possible D gene TRBD1, 5 bases. V was cut by 5 bases and J by 3 bases, with 13 bases left in between. This CDR3 region has 14 residues. CDR1 SNHLY and CDR2 FYNNEI come from the germline V gene. CDR3 bases: TGTGCCAGCAGTTCCACCGGGGGGTACACTGAAGCTTTCTTT. Translating it yields CASSSTGGYTEAFF.